This TCR beta chain was recovered during a study of vaccination effects on CD4 cells after COVID-19. Antigen-specific CD4+ T cells were first expanded with viral peptide pools by the ViraFEST assay and only then sequenced. Culture lasted about 11 days before CD4+ T cell isolation. Two doses of either BNT162b2 or mRNA-1273 were given to each participant. Only a few counts were recorded for this clone. Its specificity is unknown. Produced via immunoSEQ multiplex PCR; TCRdb's table is partial and in-frame only. The sample lists 25,000 to 40,000 clones, around 80% seen once, with about 1.6% in the top ten. Germline CDR1 and CDR2: GTSNPN and SVGIG (reference sequence). Trimming left V 5 bases short and J 2 bases short, with 10 bases between. The CDR3 contains 13 residues.

The sequence derives from a human donor who received a COVID-19 vaccine. Some clones in this sample may be carry-over from other donors' samples. Source: CD4+ T cells from PBMCs cultured with HCoV-NL63 spike peptides, taken after COVID-19 vaccination. The chain joins TRBV30 to TRBJ1-3; D may be TRBD1 (6 bases). CDR3 sequence: CAWAGGPGNTIYF. CDR3 in DNA: TGTGCCTGGGCTGGGGGGCCTGGAAACACCATATATTTT.